Sequencing of this T cell receptor (beta chain) was carried out in a study of blood T cell repertoires in COVID-19. The V end was cut by 8 bases, the J end by 2 bases, with 10 bases between. CDR3 length: 12 residues. In germline, CDR1 is SEHNR, CDR2 FQNEAQ (reference sequence). Sequencing used immunoSEQ multiplex PCR; TCRdb keeps in-frame clones, though not all of them. The sample yields some 150,000 clones, approximately 88% seen once. This TCR was sampled from a woman in her 30s with acute COVID-19. The chain uses TRBV7-9 and TRBJ2-7; perhaps TRBD1 as D (5 bases). Sequencing used PBMCs or T cells enriched from blood (not recorded which). CDR3 nucleotide sequence: TGTGCCAGCTTTGGGGCGACCTACGAGCAGTACTTC. The encoded protein is CASFGATYEQYF.